One and the same sample provided the 13 T cell receptor beta chains below, sequenced in a study of read filtering for tumor transcriptome and immune sequencing. Molecular barcoded adaptors covering alpha/delta and beta/gamma chains were used on 400 ng RNA. Each CDR3 protein gets one entry after TCRdb re-called the reads with MiXCR. The data contain 100,000 to 150,000 distinct CDR3 sequences, 10% to 15% of them singletons. The sequencing sample was made of a population of CD138-negative cells sorted from bone marrow. The receptors derive from a donor over 35 with multiple myeloma.

The sample holds many counts of this clonotype. V and J are TRBV19 and TRBJ2-1, with 10 bases lining up with TRBD2. The CDR3 consists of 18 residues. The V gene's germline CDR1 is LNHDA and CDR2 SQIVND (reference sequence). Losses at the gene ends were 6 bases for V and 2 bases for J; bases not matched to a gene: 13. The CDR3 bases are TGTGCCAGTAGGCCCCGGGGGACCCTAGCGGGAGCCTACAATGAGCAGTTCTTC. Protein product: CASRPRGTLAGAYNEQFF.

On this clonotype itself: An end of the junction does not agree with germline; a read error may underlie this. The gene calls are TRBV12-3 or TRBV12-4 and TRBJ1-2; D may be TRBD1 (5 bases). The CDR3 has 17 residues. CDR3 residues: CASSLKATGIANYGYAF. Here the CDR3 DNA reads TGTGCCAGCAGTCTGAAAGCCACAGGTATAGCTAACTATGGCTACGCCTTC.

This clonotype has more than one count but fewer than ten. The rearrangement joins TRBV19 to TRBJ1-2; TRBD1 might be the D (5 bases). CDR1 is LNHDA and CDR2 is SQIVND in the germline V gene (reference sequence). The CDR3 contains 17 residues. Trimming left V 6 bases short and J 4 bases short, with 24 bases between. The CDR3 DNA reads TGTGCCAGTAGCACCGGGGGAGAGACACGAACCCTCTATGGCTACACCTTC. Protein sequence: CASSTGGETRTLYGYTF.

Ten or more counts support this clonotype. V gene TRBV4-2 combines with J gene TRBJ2-1, with 11 bases fitting TRBD2. V shed 2 bases, J shed 1 base, and the junction held 1 base outside the gene matches. Germline V gene data show CDR1 as LGHNA and CDR2 as YNFKEQ. This CDR3 is built from 16 residues. CDR3 in amino acids: CASSQTSGSSYNEQFF. In nucleotides, the CDR3 is TGTGCCAGCAGCCAAACTAGCGGGAGTTCCTACAATGAGCAGTTCTTC.

This clonotype was detected many times. The chain couples TRBV6-1 to TRBJ1-1; D remains unclear. Trimming shortened V by 6 bases and J by 3 bases, and 11 bases separated the two germline ends. Germline V gene sequence: CDR1 MNHNS, CDR2 SASEGT. CDR3 length: 13 residues. CDR3 in DNA: TGTGCCAGCAGCCTGAGTAAGTACACTGAAGCTTTCTTT. It codes for CASSLSKYTEAFF.

Note on this clonotype: This likely came from a read error, as a far larger clone is one base away. This rearrangement joins TRBV5-4 to TRBJ2-1; the D gene is possibly TRBD1 (5 bases). Trimming removed 0 bases at V and 2 bases at J, with 15 bases between. This CDR3 has 17 residues. The germline V gene encodes CDR1 SGHNT and CDR2 YYREEE (reference sequence). The CDR3 DNA is TGTGCCAGCAGCTTGGCTGGTAGGGGTCGGCCCTACAATGAGCAGTTCTTC. Residues: CASSLAGRGRPYNEQFF.

The sample holds many counts of this clonotype. The chain joins TRBV20-1 to TRBJ2-5; D call uncertain. The germline V gene has CDR1 DFQATT and CDR2 SNEGSKA (reference sequence). The germline V and J ends were trimmed by 6 bases and 2 bases, with 10 bases remaining between them. The CDR3 length is 12 residues. DNA for the CDR3: TGCAGTGCGAGAAGCCCGCAAGAGACCCAGTACTTC. Protein product: CSARSPQETQYF.

At least ten counts were recorded for this clonotype. The chain recombines TRBV29-1 with TRBJ1-1; D gene uncertain. CDR1 SQVTM and CDR2 ANQGSEA come from the germline V gene. The CDR3 extends over 12 amino acids. V shed 3 bases and J shed 4 bases, with 9 bases lying between them. CDR3 region: CSVDLEGTEAFF. As DNA, the CDR3 is TGCAGCGTTGATTTGGAGGGCACTGAAGCTTTCTTT.

As concerns this clonotype: A single base separates this from a much larger clone, so it may be a read error. V usage is TRBV11-2 and J usage is TRBJ2-5, with TRBD1 as a possible D gene (6 bases). Germline-derived CDR1 and CDR2 are SGHAT and FQNNGV. This CDR3 contains 14 residues. The CDR3, as DNA: TGTGCCAGCAGCTTACAGGGGCGGCAAGAGACCCAGTGCTTC. Its translation: CASSLQGRQETQCF.

This clonotype was detected only a few times. This may come from a read error, since a much larger clone is one base off. This chain uses TRBV7-7 with TRBJ2-1; D might be TRBD2 (5 bases). Germline loops: CDR1 SSHAT, CDR2 FNYEAQ (reference sequence). CDR3 length: 13 amino acids. The CDR3 DNA reads TGTGCTAGCAGCTTAGGGAGATACAATGAGCAGTTCTTC. Translated: CASSLGRYNEQFF.

This clonotype was seen repeatedly, ten times or more. Here the CDR3 DNA reads TGCGCCAGCAGCCAAGACGGCGGATCCTTGGCGGAGACCCAGTACTTC. Protein product: CASSQDGGSLAETQYF. The chain combines TRBV4-1 with TRBJ2-5, with unresolved D. The CDR3 loop spans 16 amino acids. The germline gives CDR1 MGHRA, CDR2 YSYEKL. The V gene lost 0 bases and the J gene lost 5 bases, with 16 bases spanning the gap.

This clonotype was detected many times. This chain uses TRBV15 with TRBJ2-3; D is unresolved. This CDR3 contains 12 residues. Germline CDR1 and CDR2: LNHNV and YYDKDF (reference sequence). Trimming left V 0 bases short and J 6 bases short, with 4 bases between. The CDR3 DNA is TGTGCCACCAGCAGAGATCGTGATACGCAGTATTTT. Protein: CATSRDRDTQYF.

This clonotype was observed at least ten times. The rearrangement joins TRBV5-1 to TRBJ2-3, with 10 nucleotides matching TRBD2. The V segment lost 6 bases and the J segment 2 bases; nucleotides outside the gene matches: 12. Germline V gene data show CDR1 as SGHRS and CDR2 as YFSETQ. CDR3 size: 17 residues. The CDR3 sequence: CASNEGSGGPFTDTQYF. As DNA, the CDR3 is TGCGCCAGCAATGAGGGTAGCGGGGGGCCGTTCACAGATACGCAGTATTTT.